Below are 32 T cell receptor beta chains sequenced from a single sample in a study of CD8 T cells in ankylosing spondylitis. TCRdb reanalysed the 5' RACE reads using MiXCR and keeps one entry per CDR3 protein. The sample holds about 150,000 distinct CDR3 sequences; approximately 32% are singletons and the top ten take approximately 6%. Sequenced input: synovial fluid, either unsorted or a sorted T cell fraction (not recorded which). These TCRs come from a male donor with ankylosing spondylitis.

The chain combines TRBV10-3 with TRBJ2-1; the match to TRBD2 covers 12 bases. Trimming took 5 bases from V and 5 from J; bases not matched to a gene: 1. The CDR3 contains 14 residues. The germline V gene encodes CDR1 ENHRY and CDR2 SYGVKD. The CDR3 DNA follows: TGTGCCATCAGTCGACTAGCGGGGGACAATGAGCAGTTCTTC. Translation gives CAISRLAGDNEQFF.

This clonotype has more than one count but fewer than ten. This chain links TRBV9 with TRBJ2-7; 7 nucleotides align to TRBD1. The CDR3 runs 14 residues. J was trimmed by 3 bases and V by 3 bases; bases with no gene match: 6. Germline V gives CDR1 SGDLS, CDR2 YYNGEE. The CDR3 reads CASSGHGQDYEQYF. CDR3 in DNA: TGTGCCAGCAGCGGACACGGACAGGACTACGAGCAGTACTTC.

The V gene is TRBV4-1, the J gene TRBJ1-6, with TRBD1 matching over 7 bases. The CDR3 is 18 amino acids. Unmatched junction bases numbered 9, after V lost 4 bases and J lost 0 bases. CDR1 and CDR2 (germline): MGHRA, YSYEKL. The CDR3 coding sequence is TGCGCCAGCAGCCCGGTGGCAGGGGGGAGCTCCTATAATTCACCCCTCCACTTT. As protein: CASSPVAGGSSYNSPLHF.

The chain carries TRBV20-1 and TRBJ2-7, with no clear D. The ends were cut back, 7 bases at V and 0 bases at J, with 7 bases in the middle. Germline lookup yields CDR1 DFQATT and CDR2 SNEGSKA (reference sequence). The CDR3 has 11 residues. The CDR3 nucleotides are TGCAGTGGAGTCAGCTCCTACGAGCAGTACTTC. Its translation: CSGVSSYEQYF.

There are a few counts of this clonotype. The V gene is TRBV30, the J gene TRBJ1-3; D is unresolved. In germline, CDR1 is GTSNPN, CDR2 SVGIG (reference sequence). The CDR3 consists of 13 residues. V gave up 0 bases and J gave up 3 bases, with 6 bases separating them. The CDR3 nucleotides are TGTGCCTGGAGTGTACTGGGTGGAAACACCATATATTTT. Protein: CAWSVLGGNTIYF. The full variable domain, completed using reference TRBV30 and TRBJ1-3, is SQTIHQWPATLVQPVGSPLSLECTVEGTSNPNLYWYRQAAGRGLQLLFYSVGIGQISSEVPQNLSASRPQDRQFILSSKKLLLSDSGFYLCAWSVLGGNTIYFGEGSWLTVV.

The CDR3 reads CSARPQGLDGYTF. As DNA, the CDR3 is TGCAGTGCTAGACCACAGGGGCTTGATGGCTACACCTTC. The gene calls are TRBV20-1 and TRBJ1-2; 7 nucleotides agree with TRBD1. V dropped 2 bases and J dropped 6; count of bases not matched to a gene: 6. The CDR3 loop spans 13 amino acids. CDR1 DFQATT and CDR2 SNEGSKA come from the germline V gene (reference sequence).

This clonotype appeared a few times. The chain couples TRBV27 to TRBJ2-1, with a possible D match to TRBD1 (6 bases). The CDR3 loop spans 15 amino acids. Trimming shortened V by 2 bases and J by 7 bases, and 15 bases separated the two germline ends. The germline V gene has CDR1 MNHEY and CDR2 SMNVEV (reference sequence). CDR3 sequence: CASSLRGLFGNEQFF. In DNA form, the CDR3 reads TGTGCCAGCAGTTTAAGGGGGTTATTTGGGAATGAGCAGTTCTTC.

This clonotype was seen at least ten times. V and J are TRBV9 and TRBJ2-7, with TRBD1 identical over 7 bases. Unmatched junction bases numbered 4, after V lost 4 bases and J lost 0 bases. CDR3 size: 14 residues. Germline lookup yields CDR1 SGDLS and CDR2 YYNGEE. The CDR3 spells CASSPGTDSYEQYF. The CDR3, as DNA: TGTGCCAGCAGCCCCGGGACAGACTCCTACGAGCAGTACTTC.

This clonotype was seen more than once but under ten times. The chain carries TRBV2 and TRBJ2-3; TRBD2 aligns across 10 bases. V shed 6 bases, J shed 2 bases, and the junction held 8 bases outside the gene matches. The germline CDR1 and CDR2 sequences are SNHLY and FYNNEI. The CDR3 sequence is 16 residues long. CDR3 sequence reads: CASSAGLASITDTQYF. Here the CDR3 DNA reads TGTGCCAGCAGCGCGGGACTAGCGTCCATCACAGATACGCAGTATTTT.

V gene TRBV3-1 combines with J gene TRBJ2-7, with 7 bases fitting TRBD2. Trimming cost V 2 bases and J 6 bases; bases outside gene matches: 4. The CDR3 runs to 13 residues. Germline values: CDR1 LGHDT, CDR2 YNNKEL (reference sequence). As DNA, the CDR3 is TGTGCCAGCAGCCAAAGATCGGGGGGCGAGCAGTACTTC. It translates to CASSQRSGGEQYF.

This clonotype was detected a few times. The chain joins TRBV27 to TRBJ2-3; D is unclear. Deletions cut 5 bases from V and 0 bases from J, with 18 bases between. The germline V gene has CDR1 MNHEY and CDR2 SMNVEV (reference sequence). This CDR3 comprises 17 residues. CDR3 protein: CASSPGLGPSSTDTQYF. The CDR3 nucleotides read TGTGCCAGCAGTCCTGGTCTGGGCCCATCTAGCACAGATACGCAGTATTTT.

This clonotype was seen at least ten times. The chain couples TRBV10-3 to TRBJ2-7, with D uncertain. Germline CDR1 ENHRY, CDR2 SYGVKD. Between the trimmed V and J ends, which lost 3 bases and 2 bases, there was a span of 11 bases. This CDR3 comprises 14 residues. The CDR3 DNA is TGTGCCATCAGTGATGGCAGGCAAACCTACGAGCAGTACTTC. This gives the protein CAISDGRQTYEQYF.

The V call is TRBV5-1, the J call TRBJ2-7; D tentatively fits TRBD1 or TRBD2 (5 bases each). This CDR3 spans 14 amino acids. In germline, CDR1 is SGHRS, CDR2 YFSETQ. V was trimmed by 4 bases and J by 5 bases, leaving 16 bases between them. The CDR3 DNA reads TGCGCCAGCAGCCAGGGATTCTCGGGAAACGAGCAGTACTTC. Its translation: CASSQGFSGNEQYF.

The rearrangement joins TRBV30 to TRBJ1-1; possible D gene TRBD1, 5 bases. The CDR3 is 14 residues long. Per germline, CDR1 GTSNPN and CDR2 SVGIG (reference sequence). V gave up 0 bases and J gave up 0 bases, with 8 bases separating them. CDR3 in amino acids: CAWSVRGMNTEAFF. CDR3 in DNA: TGTGCCTGGAGTGTCCGGGGCATGAACACTGAAGCTTTCTTT.

This chain joins TRBV6-1 and TRBJ2-1, with D maybe TRBD2 (5 bases). The CDR3 has 13 amino acids. Germline V gene sequence: CDR1 MNHNS, CDR2 SASEGT. V was shortened by 6 bases and J by 6 bases, with 12 bases between the two germline ends. DNA of the CDR3: TGTGCCAGCAGCCGGCGGGCCGTCAATGAGCAGTTCTTC. It codes for CASSRRAVNEQFF.

This clonotype is judged medium-sized. The rearrangement uses TRBV12-3 or TRBV12-4 and TRBJ1-1; 7 bases are shared with TRBD1. There are 13 residues in the CDR3. V shed 3 bases, J shed 3 bases, and the junction held 1 base outside the gene matches. The CDR3 DNA follows: TGTGCCAGCAGTTTCCAGGGGGACACTGAAGCTTTCTTT. Its protein is CASSFQGDTEAFF.

This clonotype was counted only a few times. The CDR3 here is CASSLRAGSNTGELFF. The CDR3 DNA is TGTGCCAGCAGCTTAAGGGCCGGGTCTAACACCGGGGAGCTGTTTTTT. This rearrangement joins TRBV11-2 to TRBJ2-2; D not resolved. The germline V gene has CDR1 SGHAT and CDR2 FQNNGV. CDR3 size: 16 residues. V was trimmed by 2 bases and J by 2 bases, leaving 12 bases between them.

This clonotype was seen just once. This chain uses TRBV27 with TRBJ2-7; D could derive from TRBD1 or TRBD2 (5 bases each). The germline V gene encodes CDR1 MNHEY and CDR2 SMNVEV (reference sequence). This CDR3 has 14 residues. Trimming cost V 2 bases and J 1 base, with 9 bases left between them. The CDR3 loop is CASSLRGDSYEQYF. CDR3 nucleotides: TGTGCCAGCAGTTTACGAGGGGATTCCTACGAGCAGTACTTC.

There are a few counts of this clonotype. J is TRBJ1-3 and V is TRBV7-2; D call uncertain. V dropped 2 bases and J dropped 0 bases, with 8 bases sitting between them. The CDR3 is made up of 15 amino acids. Germline V gene lookup returns CDR1 SGHTA and CDR2 FQGNSA. The CDR3 protein is CASSLQASSGNTIYF. The CDR3 region has the DNA TGTGCCAGCAGCTTACAGGCAAGCTCTGGAAACACCATATATTTT.

As to this clonotype: This may be a read error: a much more frequent sequence differs by one nucleotide. This chain uses TRBV7-8 with TRBJ2-1, with a weak D call TRBD2 (5 bases). The CDR3 is 16 amino acids. Per the germline V gene, CDR1 is SGHVS and CDR2 is FQNEAQ. The CDR3 protein is CASSRSWGDSCNEQFF. The CDR3, as DNA: TGTGCCAGCAGCCGAAGTTGGGGAGACTCCTGCAATGAGCAGTTCTTC.

J is TRBJ2-4 and V is TRBV4-3; the D call may be TRBD1 or TRBD2 (6 bases each). The ends were cut back, 0 bases at V and 8 bases at J, with 17 bases in the middle. The V gene's germline CDR1 is LGHNA and CDR2 YSLEER. This CDR3 comprises 16 residues. The CDR3 reads CASSQDLTGAWDIQYF. Written as DNA, the CDR3 is TGCGCCAGCAGCCAAGACCTAACGGGGGCCTGGGACATTCAGTACTTC.

The table lists this clonotype with a few counts. The V call is TRBV24-1, the J call TRBJ2-3, with D possibly being TRBD2 (6 bases). Germline CDR1 is KGHDR and CDR2 is SFDVKD. The CDR3 is made up of 14 amino acids. V lost 10 bases and J 6 bases, leaving 19 bases between the germline ends. CDR3 sequence reads: CATGGTASMDTQYF. The CDR3 DNA reads TGTGCCACTGGAGGGACGGCAAGCATGGATACGCAGTATTTT.

The chain recombines TRBV20-1 with TRBJ2-5; D gene ambiguous. V was shortened by 5 bases and J by 5 bases, with 9 bases between the two germline ends. The CDR3 covers 11 residues. CDR1 and CDR2 (germline): DFQATT, SNEGSKA (reference sequence). CDR3 DNA: TGCAGTGCTCCCCGGTACGAGACCCAGTACTTC. It encodes CSAPRYETQYF.

The chain uses TRBV6-5 and TRBJ2-6; a weak D match, TRBD2 (6 bases). This CDR3 contains 17 residues. CDR1 is MNHEY, CDR2 SVGAGI, per germline. V lost 2 bases and J 1 base, leaving 12 bases between the germline ends. DNA for the CDR3: TGTGCCAGCAGTTACCCTGGAGGGACTTCTGGGGCCAACGTCCTGACTTTC. It specifies CASSYPGGTSGANVLTF.

This chain uses TRBV6-1 with TRBJ1-2; TRBD1 is a possible D gene (6 bases). Trimming removed 5 bases at V and 7 bases at J, with 20 bases between. From germline, CDR1 is MNHNS and CDR2 SASEGT. There are 15 residues in the CDR3. This CDR3 is CASSTGQSRRGGYTF. The CDR3 DNA sequence: TGTGCCAGCAGTACCGGACAGTCAAGGCGGGGTGGCTACACCTTC.

This clonotype has only a few counts. The chain carries TRBV5-1 and TRBJ1-3, with D maybe TRBD1 (6 bases). V was clipped by 0 bases and J by 0 bases, with 10 bases between them. The CDR3 runs to 16 residues. Germline V gene data show CDR1 as SGHRS and CDR2 as YFSETQ. The CDR3 is CASSLASGDSGNTIYF. As DNA, the CDR3 is TGCGCCAGCAGCTTGGCCTCAGGGGACTCTGGAAACACCATATATTTT.

This clonotype turned up a few times. Written as DNA, the CDR3 is TGTGCCAGCAGTTATGGGGACTCTGGGGCCAACGTCCTGACTTTC. This codes for CASSYGDSGANVLTF. The rearrangement uses TRBV12-3 or TRBV12-4 and TRBJ2-6; D remains ambiguous. The CDR3 extends over 15 amino acids. Trimming left V 4 bases short and J 0 bases short, with 7 bases between.

The chain has TRBV19 and TRBJ1-1; D not certain. V was trimmed by 6 bases and J by 6 bases, leaving 17 bases between them. The CDR3 contains 14 residues. CDR1 and CDR2 (germline): LNHDA, SQIVND (reference sequence). In DNA form, the CDR3 reads TGTGCCAGTAGCTCGGACGGGCGTTTCGCTGAAGCTTTCTTT. Amino acid sequence: CASSSDGRFAEAFF. The variable domain in full, with the rest retrieved from reference TRBV19 and TRBJ1-1, is DGGITQSPKYLFRKEGQNVTLSCEQNLNHDAMYWYRQDPGQGLRLIYYSQIVNDFQKGDIAEGYSVSREKKESFPLTVTSAQKNPTAFYLCASSSDGRFAEAFFGQGTRLTVV.

This chain joins TRBV10-3 and TRBJ2-3, with D unresolved. The germline V and J ends were trimmed by 5 bases and 0 bases, with 9 bases remaining between them. There are 14 residues in the CDR3. Germline V CDR1 and CDR2: ENHRY, SYGVKD. The CDR3 bases are TGTGCCATCAGTTACAGTACTAGCACAGATACGCAGTATTTT. Amino acid sequence: CAISYSTSTDTQYF.

The V gene is TRBV7-9, the J gene TRBJ1-1; the D is unclear. The germline V and J ends were trimmed by 1 base and 1 base, with 10 bases remaining between them. In germline, CDR1 is SEHNR, CDR2 FQNEAQ (reference sequence). This CDR3 spans 15 amino acids. For the CDR3, the DNA is TGTGCCAGCAGCTTAGGGCAGGTTGAGAACACTGAAGCTTTCTTT. Translated: CASSLGQVENTEAFF. The entire variable domain, with the rest obtained from reference TRBV7-9 and TRBJ1-1, is as follows: DTGVSQNPRHKITKRGQNVTFRCDPISEHNRLYWYRQTLGQGPEFLTYFQNEAQLEKSRLLSDRFSAERPKGSFSTLEIQRTEQGDSAMYLCASSLGQVENTEAFFGQGTRLTVV.

The rearrangement uses TRBV6-4 and TRBJ1-1; D gene ambiguous. Germline assignment: CDR1 MRHNA and CDR2 SNTAGT. The CDR3 spans 13 residues. V lost 5 bases and J lost 2, with 9 bases in between. The CDR3 loop reads CASSTDTNTEAFF. Written as DNA, the CDR3 is TGTGCCAGCAGTACCGACACAAACACTGAAGCTTTCTTT.

This clonotype was recorded a few times. This chain's CDR3 is CASRDGNTGELFF. In nucleotides, the CDR3 is TGTGCCAGCAGGGACGGGAACACCGGGGAGCTGTTTTTT. J is TRBJ2-2 and V is TRBV6-1; no reliable D call. V gave up 6 bases and J gave up 1 base, with 6 bases separating them. The germline CDR1 and CDR2 sequences are MNHNS and SASEGT. This CDR3 has 13 amino acids.